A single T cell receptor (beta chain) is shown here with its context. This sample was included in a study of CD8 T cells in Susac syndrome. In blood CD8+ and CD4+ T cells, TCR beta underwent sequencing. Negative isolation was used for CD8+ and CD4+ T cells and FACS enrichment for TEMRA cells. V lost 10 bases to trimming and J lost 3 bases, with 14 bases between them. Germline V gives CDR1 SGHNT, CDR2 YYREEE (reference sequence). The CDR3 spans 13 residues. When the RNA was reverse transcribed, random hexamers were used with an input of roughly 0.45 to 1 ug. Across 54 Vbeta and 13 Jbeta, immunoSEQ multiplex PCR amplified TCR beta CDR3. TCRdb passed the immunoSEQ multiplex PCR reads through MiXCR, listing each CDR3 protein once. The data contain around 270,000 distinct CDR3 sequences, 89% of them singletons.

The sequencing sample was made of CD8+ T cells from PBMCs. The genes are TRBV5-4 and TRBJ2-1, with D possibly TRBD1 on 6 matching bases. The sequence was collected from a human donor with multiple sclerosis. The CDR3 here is CAARGGSYNEQFF. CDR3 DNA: TGTGCCGCAAGAGGGGGTAGCTACAATGAGCAGTTCTTC.